The 8 T cell receptor beta chains below were found in one sample sequenced in a study of blood T cell repertoires in COVID-19. Measured with immunoSEQ multiplex PCR; TCRdb has only the in-frame clones, and not every one. The table includes about 260,000 clones, over 70% detected once. The sample taken for sequencing was peripheral blood. The receptors come from a woman in her thirties or forties who had recovered from COVID-19.

The rearrangement joins TRBV29-1 to TRBJ1-1; no definite D call. V lost 4 bases, J lost 5 bases, and 11 bases lay in between. The CDR3 loop spans 12 amino acids. The germline CDR1 and CDR2 sequences are SQVTM and ANQGSEA. CDR3 amino acids: CSVAVRGTEAFF. CDR3 coding DNA: TGCAGCGTTGCCGTCAGAGGGACTGAAGCTTTCTTT.

This clone has just one count. V is TRBV25-1 and J is TRBJ1-6; 8 nucleotides line up with TRBD1. This CDR3 has 15 amino acids. The J segment lost 3 bases and the V segment lost 4 bases, leaving 2 bases of the junction unmatched. The germline V gene has CDR1 MGHDK and CDR2 SYGVNS. The DNA of the CDR3 is TGTGCCAGCAGTGTGACAGGGGACTATAATTCACCCCTCCACTTT. Translating gives CASSVTGDYNSPLHF.

This chain joins TRBV19 and TRBJ1-1; D unresolved. V was trimmed by 5 bases and J by 0 bases, leaving 7 bases between them. CDR3 length: 13 amino acids. Germline V gives CDR1 LNHDA, CDR2 SQIVND (reference sequence). The CDR3 coding sequence is TGTGCCAGTAGTGAGACTGTGAACACTGAAGCTTTCTTT. This codes for CASSETVNTEAFF.

This chain joins TRBV7-2 and TRBJ1-1, with D possibly TRBD1 on 5 matching bases. Germline loops: CDR1 SGHTA, CDR2 FQGNSA. The CDR3 sequence is 14 residues long. Trimming removed 4 bases at V and 5 bases at J, with 14 bases between. CDR3 bases: TGTGCCAGCAGCTCACTGCCAGGGCGTACTGAAGCTTTCTTT. This encodes CASSSLPGRTEAFF.

The gene calls are TRBV24-1 and TRBJ1-2; 7 bases are a match to TRBD1. The germline V gene has CDR1 KGHDR and CDR2 SFDVKD. This CDR3 contains 14 residues. The J segment lost 3 bases and the V segment lost 7 bases, leaving 7 bases of the junction unmatched. CDR3 residues: CATSSTDRDYGYTF. In DNA, the CDR3 is TGTGCCACCAGCTCCACAGACAGGGACTATGGCTACACCTTC.

The chain carries TRBV2 and TRBJ2-3, with TRBD2 matching 9 bases. The ends lost 5 bases at V and 2 bases at J; junction bases unmatched: 8. The CDR3 spans 16 residues. Germline-derived CDR1 and CDR2 are SNHLY and FYNNEI. This chain's CDR3 is CASSIYPSGVTDTQYF. The CDR3 DNA follows: TGTGCCAGCAGTATCTACCCTAGCGGGGTCACAGATACGCAGTATTTT.

The chain has TRBV7-2 and TRBJ2-5; D might be TRBD2 (6 bases). With 1 base removed from V and 2 bases from J, the gap between germline ends came to 11 bases. The CDR3 consists of 15 residues. The germline V gene has CDR1 SGHTA and CDR2 FQGNSA. The CDR3 reads CASSLVRGVQETQYF. CDR3 coding DNA: TGTGCCAGCAGCTTAGTTCGCGGGGTGCAAGAGACCCAGTACTTC.

V is TRBV3-1 (or the pseudogene TRBV3-2) and J is TRBJ1-5; D remains ambiguous. Germline CDR1 is LGHDT and CDR2 is YNNKEL (reference sequence). Trimming shortened V by 4 bases and J by 6 bases, and 16 bases separated the two germline ends. The CDR3 extends over 15 amino acids. The CDR3 loop reads CASSPDRREGQPQHF. DNA of the CDR3: TGTGCCAGCAGCCCCGACCGCCGGGAAGGTCAGCCCCAGCATTTT.